The present T cell receptor (beta chain) was sequenced within a study of blood T cells in healthy people across ages. Study conclusions and caveats: Considered underestimates were the diversity estimates obtained from one million T cells.

Primed by a sample-barcoded 5' primer and a J-beta primer mix, a second PCR proceeded for roughly 6 to 12 cycles. Every cDNA molecule bore a tag from a template-switch adaptor containing 12 random nucleotides. TCRdb processed the 5' RACE reads anew with MiXCR; each CDR3 protein has one entry. The table records around 1.5 million distinct CDR3 sequences, approximately 63% of them present only once. CDR1 is SQVTM and CDR2 is ANQGSEA in the germline V gene. Deletions cut 7 bases from V and 5 bases from J, with 13 bases between. The CDR3 is 12 residues long. As regards this clonotype: What it binds is unknown.

The sample consisted of blood. This chain uses TRBV29-1 with TRBJ2-3, with D maybe TRBD2 (5 bases). The clonotype comes from a man aged 18 to 29 in good health. The CDR3 sequence is CSATTGEDTQYF. As DNA, the CDR3 is TGCAGCGCCACGACCGGGGAAGATACGCAGTATTTT.